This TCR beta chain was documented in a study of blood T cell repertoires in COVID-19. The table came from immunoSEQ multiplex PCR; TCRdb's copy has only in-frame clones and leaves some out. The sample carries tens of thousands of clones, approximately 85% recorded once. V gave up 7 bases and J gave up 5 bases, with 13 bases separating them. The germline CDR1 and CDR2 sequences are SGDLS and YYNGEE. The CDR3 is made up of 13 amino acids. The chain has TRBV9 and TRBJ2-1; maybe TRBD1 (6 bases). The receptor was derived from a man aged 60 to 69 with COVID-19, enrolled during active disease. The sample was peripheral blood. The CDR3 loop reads CASGGRYNNEQFF. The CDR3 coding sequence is TGTGCCAGCGGGGGCCGTTACAACAATGAGCAGTTCTTC.